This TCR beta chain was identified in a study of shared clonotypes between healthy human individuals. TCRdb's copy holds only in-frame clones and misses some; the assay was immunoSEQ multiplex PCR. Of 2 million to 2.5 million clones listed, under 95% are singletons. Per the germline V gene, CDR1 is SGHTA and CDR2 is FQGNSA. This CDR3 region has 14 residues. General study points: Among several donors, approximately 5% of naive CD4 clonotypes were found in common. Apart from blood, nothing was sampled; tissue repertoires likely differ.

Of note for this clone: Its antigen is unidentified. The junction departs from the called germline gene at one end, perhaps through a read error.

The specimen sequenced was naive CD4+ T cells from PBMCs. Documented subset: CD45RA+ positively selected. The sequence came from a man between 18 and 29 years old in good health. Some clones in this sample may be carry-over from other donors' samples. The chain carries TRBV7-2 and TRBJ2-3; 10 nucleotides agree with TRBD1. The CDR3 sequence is CASSLEMTGGGTWF. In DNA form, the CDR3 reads TGTGCCAGCAGCTTAGAAATGACAGGGGGCGGTACTTGGTTT. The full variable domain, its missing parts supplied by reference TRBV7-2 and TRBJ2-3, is GAGVSQSPSNKVTEKGKDVELRCDPISGHTALYWYRQSLGQGLEFLIYFQGNSAPDKSGLPSDRFSAERTGGSVSTLTIQRTQQEDSAVYLCASSLEMTGGGTWFGPGTRLTVL.